This TCR beta chain is drawn from a study of blood T cell repertoires in COVID-19. About the research overall: The samples span acute and convalescent COVID-19 from the United States, Italy and Spain. From T cells, B-cell-depleted T cells, or PBMCs came the material, which was cDNA or gDNA.

In the study's own analysis: Estimates of nucleated cell counts were drawn from the amplification of reference gene primers. Method: immunoSEQ multiplex PCR; TCRdb's copy keeps in-frame clones and lacks some. V, J and clone size are those of that table, while D and trimming were read from the DNA. The profile covers approximately 150,000 clones, with around 90% appearing a single time and less than 5.5% taken by the ten largest. Germline lookup yields CDR1 MNHEY and CDR2 SMNVEV (reference sequence). The CDR3 is made up of 13 amino acids. Between the trimmed V and J ends, which lost 0 bases and 1 base, there was a span of 4 bases.

The chain carries TRBV27 and TRBJ2-7; D is unresolved. The sample taken for sequencing was peripheral blood. The receptor comes from a human donor in a cohort sampled during active COVID-19. CDR3 residues: CASSLSQSYEQYF. The CDR3 bases are TGTGCCAGCAGTTTATCCCAATCCTACGAGCAGTACTTC.